The sequence of this TCR beta chain was determined in a study of T cell changes during pregnancy in multiple sclerosis. V lost 5 bases, J lost 0 bases, and 11 bases lay in between. The CDR3 runs 15 residues. CDR1 MRHNA and CDR2 SNTAGT come from the germline V gene. The data were produced by immunoSEQ multiplex PCR, yet TCRdb's version contains in-frame clones alone and is incomplete. The sample lists roughly 52,000 clones; 90% to 95% were seen once. The chain links TRBV6-4 to TRBJ2-1; no clear D gene. This sequence was found in a female donor with multiple sclerosis, enrolled in a pregnancy study. The specimen was CD8+ T cells from peripheral blood mononuclear cells, collected in the third trimester of pregnancy. In nucleotides, the CDR3 is TGTGCCAGCAGTATCGACTCTAGCTCCTACAATGAGCAGTTCTTC. Protein sequence: CASSIDSSSYNEQFF.